This is a list of T cell receptor beta chains from one sample in a study of T cells after yellow fever vaccination. Each CDR3 protein gets one entry after TCRdb re-called the 5' RACE reads with MiXCR. The sample holds fewer than 400,000 distinct CDR3 sequences, roughly 10% seen once. Sequences were derived from CD4+ T cells sorted from PBMCs, sampled 45 days after the yellow fever booster vaccination. The receptor source for this set is a man between 18 and 35 years old who received the YFV17D yellow fever vaccine. Both conserved end residues are part of each CDR3. Each record gives: D gene, J gene, clone size, V gene, CDR3 length, CDR3 protein, CDR3 DNA. D genes are given only for firm matches. Clone size is given for some rows only: seen once, a few or many times, or a class if the clone is expanded.

D: -; J: TRBJ1-2; size: few; V: TRBV6-5; length: 13; CDR3: CASSYRGRDGYTF; DNA: TGTGCCAGCAGTTATAGGGGCCGGGATGGCTACACCTTC
D: -; J: TRBJ2-1; size: -; V: TRBV5-1; length: 14; CDR3: CASSQPPRDNEQFF; DNA: TGCGCCAGCAGCCAACCTCCAAGGGACAATGAGCAGTTCTTC
D: -; J: TRBJ1-2; size: -; V: TRBV5-5; length: 14; CDR3: CASSEGGSWYGYTF; DNA: TGTGCCAGCAGCGAAGGAGGGAGTTGGTATGGCTACACCTTC
D: TRBD2; J: TRBJ2-5; size: -; V: TRBV4-3; length: 20; CDR3: CASSQDVGLAGVGALGTQYF; DNA: TGCGCCAGCAGCCAAGATGTGGGACTAGCGGGGGTAGGGGCATTAGGGACCCAGTACTTC
D: -; J: TRBJ2-5; size: many; V: TRBV5-1; length: 15; CDR3: CASSDGQPRSETQYF; DNA: TGCGCCAGCAGCGACGGACAGCCCCGATCAGAGACCCAGTACTTC
D: -; J: TRBJ1-1; size: -; V: TRBV7-2; length: 19; CDR3: CASSLGFGRGNIMNTEAFF; DNA: TGTGCCAGCAGCTTAGGTTTTGGGCGCGGAAACATCATGAACACTGAAGCTTTCTTT
D: -; J: TRBJ2-5; size: few; V: TRBV20-1; length: 13; CDR3: CSARAASQETQYF; DNA: TGCAGTGCTAGAGCGGCCAGTCAAGAGACCCAGTACTTC
D: -; J: TRBJ1-6; size: -; V: TRBV7-9; length: 13; CDR3: CASSPREDSPLHF; DNA: TGTGCCAGCAGCCCTAGGGAGGATTCACCCCTCCACTTT
D: -; J: TRBJ2-7; size: -; V: TRBV2; length: 14; CDR3: CASRATGLRGEQYF; DNA: TGTGCCAGCAGAGCAACAGGGTTGAGGGGCGAGCAGTACTTC
D: TRBD2; J: TRBJ2-1; size: few; V: TRBV20-1; length: 15; CDR3: CSALVRGVKGNEQFF; DNA: TGCAGTGCGCTAGTCCGGGGGGTTAAAGGAAATGAGCAGTTCTTC
D: -; J: TRBJ1-6; size: few; V: TRBV7-2; length: 16; CDR3: CASSRNMDGAGSPLHF; DNA: TGTGCCAGCAGCCGAAACATGGACGGCGCAGGTTCACCCCTCCACTTT
D: TRBD1; J: TRBJ1-6; size: few; V: TRBV5-1; length: 17; CDR3: CASSSSPGQGRGSPLHF; DNA: TGCGCCAGCAGCTCATCTCCGGGACAGGGGAGGGGTTCACCCCTCCACTTT
D: TRBD1; J: TRBJ1-1; size: few; V: TRBV10-3; length: 14; CDR3: CATTPGQGNTEAFF; DNA: TGTGCCACCACCCCGGGACAGGGGAACACTGAAGCTTTCTTT
D: -; J: TRBJ2-7; size: many; V: TRBV12-3/TRBV12-4; length: 14; CDR3: CASKISGGAYEQYF; DNA: TGTGCCAGCAAGATCTCCGGCGGCGCCTACGAGCAGTACTTC
D: -; J: TRBJ1-1; size: -; V: TRBV7-3; length: 13; CDR3: CASSSRQDREAFF; DNA: TGTGCCAGCAGCTCTAGACAAGACAGGGAAGCTTTCTTT
D: -; J: TRBJ2-1; size: -; V: TRBV4-3; length: 12; CDR3: CASSQDRIEQFF; DNA: TGCGCCAGCAGCCAAGATCGAATAGAGCAGTTCTTC
D: -; J: TRBJ1-1; size: -; V: TRBV9; length: 16; CDR3: CASSDGGRGVSTEAFF; DNA: TGTGCCAGCAGCGATGGGGGGAGGGGCGTCAGCACTGAAGCTTTCTTT
D: -; J: TRBJ2-5; size: few; V: TRBV27; length: 12; CDR3: CASIAGLETQYF; DNA: TGTGCCAGCATTGCGGGGCTCGAGACCCAGTACTTC
D: -; J: TRBJ2-5; size: few; V: TRBV7-6; length: 15; CDR3: CASSLGSGPWETQYF; DNA: TGTGCCAGCAGCTTAGGATCGGGCCCCTGGGAGACCCAGTACTTC
D: -; J: TRBJ1-1; size: many; V: TRBV5-1; length: 12; CDR3: CASSLENQKPFF; DNA: TGCGCCAGCAGCTTGGAAAATCAGAAGCCTTTCTTT
D: -; J: TRBJ1-1; size: -; V: TRBV4-3; length: 15; CDR3: CASSQVGRMNTEAFF; DNA: TGCGCCAGCAGCCAAGTAGGGCGGATGAACACTGAAGCTTTCTTT
D: -; J: TRBJ1-1; size: -; V: TRBV7-9; length: 14; CDR3: CASSLAAAGAEAFF; DNA: TGTGCCAGCAGCTTAGCGGCTGCAGGCGCTGAAGCTTTCTTT
D: -; J: TRBJ1-2; size: -; V: TRBV19; length: 13; CDR3: CASSIDREYGYTF; DNA: TGTGCCAGTAGTATAGATCGAGAGTATGGCTACACCTTC
D: -; J: TRBJ2-1; size: few; V: TRBV7-2; length: 13; CDR3: CASSLMAWNEQFF; DNA: TGTGCCAGCAGCTTAATGGCTTGGAATGAGCAGTTCTTC
D: TRBD1; J: TRBJ2-7; size: -; V: TRBV15; length: 14; CDR3: CATSTRDRGYEQYF; DNA: TGTGCCACCAGCACCCGGGACAGGGGATACGAGCAGTACTTC
D: -; J: TRBJ1-3; size: few; V: TRBV12-3/TRBV12-4; length: 12; CDR3: CASSRDGNTIYF; DNA: TGTGCCAGCAGCAGGGACGGAAACACCATATATTTT
D: TRBD1; J: TRBJ1-2; size: -; V: TRBV6-5; length: 17; CDR3: CASSYSRLTGRGYGYTF; DNA: TGTGCCAGCAGTTACTCGAGATTGACAGGGCGGGGATATGGCTACACCTTC
D: -; J: TRBJ1-1; size: once; V: TRBV5-1; length: 15; CDR3: CASSLARAPNTEAFF; DNA: TGCGCCAGCAGCTTAGCGCGTGCCCCGAACACTGAAGCTTTCTTT
D: -; J: TRBJ1-6; size: -; V: TRBV4-1; length: 15; CDR3: CASSQEGAYNSPLHF; DNA: TGCGCCAGCAGCCAAGAAGGGGCCTATAATTCACCCCTCCACTTT
D: TRBD2; J: TRBJ2-3; size: few; V: TRBV4-3; length: 16; CDR3: CASSHGLAGATDTQYF; DNA: TGCGCCAGCAGCCACGGACTAGCGGGGGCCACAGATACGCAGTATTTT
D: TRBD2; J: TRBJ2-2; size: few; V: TRBV9; length: 16; CDR3: CASSVAGGAHTGELFF; DNA: TGTGCCAGCAGCGTAGCGGGGGGGGCCCACACCGGGGAGCTGTTTTTT
D: -; J: TRBJ1-5; size: few; V: TRBV2; length: 13; CDR3: CASSVWSNQPQHF; DNA: TGTGCCAGCAGTGTTTGGTCAAATCAGCCCCAGCATTTT
D: TRBD1; J: TRBJ2-3; size: -; V: TRBV12-3/TRBV12-4; length: 15; CDR3: CASSLQDRGVDTQYF; DNA: TGTGCCAGCAGTTTACAGGACAGGGGGGTAGATACGCAGTATTTT
D: -; J: TRBJ1-5; size: few; V: TRBV6-2/TRBV6-3; length: 15; CDR3: CASSPTGNGNQPQHF; DNA: TGTGCCAGCAGTCCCACAGGGAACGGGAATCAGCCCCAGCATTTT
D: TRBD1; J: TRBJ2-1; size: -; V: TRBV14; length: 16; CDR3: CASSRHRDREYNEQFF; DNA: TGTGCCAGCAGCCGCCACCGGGACAGAGAATACAATGAGCAGTTCTTC
D: TRBD2; J: TRBJ2-1; size: many; V: TRBV7-9; length: 16; CDR3: CASSFPERGNNNEQFF; DNA: TGTGCCAGCAGCTTCCCAGAGCGGGGGAACAACAATGAGCAGTTCTTC
D: TRBD2; J: TRBJ2-3; size: -; V: TRBV15; length: 16; CDR3: CATSRVAGGVTDTQYF; DNA: TGTGCCACCAGCAGAGTTGCGGGGGGGGTCACAGATACGCAGTATTTT
D: TRBD2; J: TRBJ2-5; size: few; V: TRBV12-3/TRBV12-4; length: 15; CDR3: CASSAPAGVGVTQYF; DNA: TGTGCCAGCAGTGCTCCGGCGGGGGTGGGTGTGACCCAGTACTTC
D: TRBD1; J: TRBJ2-5; size: few; V: TRBV24-1; length: 15; CDR3: CATSDPGTGGETQYF; DNA: TGTGCCACCAGTGATCCCGGGACAGGGGGGGAGACCCAGTACTTC
D: TRBD1; J: TRBJ2-3; size: few; V: TRBV29-1; length: 13; CDR3: CSAFEGAVGTQYF; DNA: TGCAGCGCATTTGAGGGGGCGGTTGGTACGCAGTATTTT
D: -; J: TRBJ2-1; size: many; V: TRBV7-2; length: 15; CDR3: CASSLGADFYNEQFF; DNA: TGTGCCAGCAGCTTAGGGGCAGATTTCTACAATGAGCAGTTCTTC
D: -; J: TRBJ2-1; size: few; V: TRBV5-6; length: 13; CDR3: CASSFFGFNEQFF; DNA: TGTGCCAGCAGCTTTTTCGGGTTCAATGAGCAGTTCTTC
D: -; J: TRBJ1-2; size: -; V: TRBV20-1; length: 15; CDR3: CSANLRGGTAFGYTF; DNA: TGCAGTGCTAACTTAAGGGGCGGGACGGCATTTGGCTACACCTTC
D: -; J: TRBJ2-1; size: few; V: TRBV11-2; length: 14; CDR3: CASSLQDYSNEQFF; DNA: TGTGCCAGCAGCTTACAGGACTACAGCAATGAGCAGTTCTTC
D: -; J: TRBJ2-2; size: -; V: TRBV6-2/TRBV6-3; length: 15; CDR3: CASSRRGANTGELFF; DNA: TGTGCCAGCAGTCGAAGGGGGGCGAACACCGGGGAGCTGTTTTTT
D: TRBD1; J: TRBJ2-6; size: few; V: TRBV5-4; length: 20; CDR3: CASSSTTYRGRLDGANVLTF; DNA: TGTGCCAGCAGCTCTACTACTTACAGGGGGCGGTTAGATGGGGCCAACGTCCTGACTTTC
D: TRBD2; J: TRBJ2-1; size: few; V: TRBV15; length: 18; CDR3: CATSRGPGLAGGANEQFF; DNA: TGTGCCACCAGCAGAGGACCCGGACTAGCGGGGGGGGCGAATGAGCAGTTCTTC
D: -; J: TRBJ1-6; size: few; V: TRBV5-3; length: 15; CDR3: CARSLACGKNSPLHF; DNA: TGTGCCAGAAGCTTAGCGTGCGGGAAGAATTCACCCCTCCACTTT
D: -; J: TRBJ2-5; size: -; V: TRBV15; length: 15; CDR3: CATSMAGALQETQYF; DNA: TGTGCCACCAGCATGGCGGGGGCCCTACAAGAGACCCAGTACTTC
D: -; J: TRBJ1-3; size: -; V: TRBV5-1; length: 14; CDR3: CASRDGFSGNTIYF; DNA: TGCGCCAGCAGGGACGGTTTCTCTGGAAACACCATATATTTT